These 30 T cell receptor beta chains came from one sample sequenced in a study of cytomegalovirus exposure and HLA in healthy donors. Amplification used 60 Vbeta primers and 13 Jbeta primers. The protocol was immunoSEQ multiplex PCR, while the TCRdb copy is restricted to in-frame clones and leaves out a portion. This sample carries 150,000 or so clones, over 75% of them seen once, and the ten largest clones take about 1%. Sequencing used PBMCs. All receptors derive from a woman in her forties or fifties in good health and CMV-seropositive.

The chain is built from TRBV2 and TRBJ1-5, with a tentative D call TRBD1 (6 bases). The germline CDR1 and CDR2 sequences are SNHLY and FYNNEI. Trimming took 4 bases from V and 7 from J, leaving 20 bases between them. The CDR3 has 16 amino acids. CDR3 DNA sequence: TGTGCCAGCAGTGGTCTTGGGCAGGGGTTCGGGCAGCCCCAGCATTTT. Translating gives CASSGLGQGFGQPQHF.

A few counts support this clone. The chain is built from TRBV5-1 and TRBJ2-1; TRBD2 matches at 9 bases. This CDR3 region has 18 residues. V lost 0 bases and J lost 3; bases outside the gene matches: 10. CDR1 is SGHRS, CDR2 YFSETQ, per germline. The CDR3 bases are TGCGCCAGCAGCTTGGGCCCCCGGGGTAGCGGGGGCTACAATGAGCAGTTCTTC. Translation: CASSLGPRGSGGYNEQFF.

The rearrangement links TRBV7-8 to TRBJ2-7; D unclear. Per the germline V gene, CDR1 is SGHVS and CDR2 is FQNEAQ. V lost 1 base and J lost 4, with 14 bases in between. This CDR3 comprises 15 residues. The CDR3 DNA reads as TGTGCCAGCAGCTTAGAACTCTCGTACTTTTACGAGCAGTACTTC. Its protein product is CASSLELSYFYEQYF.

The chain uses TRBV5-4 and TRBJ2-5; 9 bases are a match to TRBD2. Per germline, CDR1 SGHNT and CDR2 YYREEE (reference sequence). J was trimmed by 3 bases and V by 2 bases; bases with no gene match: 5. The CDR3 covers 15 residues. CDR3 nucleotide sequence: TGTGCCAGCAGCTTTCTCGGCGGGAGGGAAGAGACCCAGTACTTC. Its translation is CASSFLGGREETQYF.

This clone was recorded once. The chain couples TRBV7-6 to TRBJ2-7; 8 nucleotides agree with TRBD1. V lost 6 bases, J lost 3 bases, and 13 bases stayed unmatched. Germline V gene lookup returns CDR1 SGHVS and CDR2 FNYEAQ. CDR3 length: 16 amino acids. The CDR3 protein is CASSLTGQGLSYEQYF. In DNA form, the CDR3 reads TGTGCCAGCAGTCTAACCGGACAGGGATTGAGCTACGAGCAGTACTTC.

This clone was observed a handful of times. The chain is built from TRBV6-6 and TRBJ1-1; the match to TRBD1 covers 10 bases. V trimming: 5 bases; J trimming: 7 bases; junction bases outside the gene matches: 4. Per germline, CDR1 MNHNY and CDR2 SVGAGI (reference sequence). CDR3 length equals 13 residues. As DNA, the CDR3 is TGTGCCAGCAGTATAGGGGACAGGGGTGAAGCTTTCTTT. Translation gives CASSIGDRGEAFF.

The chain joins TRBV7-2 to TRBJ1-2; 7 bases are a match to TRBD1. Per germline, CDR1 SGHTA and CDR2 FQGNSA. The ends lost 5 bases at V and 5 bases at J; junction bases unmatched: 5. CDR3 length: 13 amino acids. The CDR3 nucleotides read TGTGCCAGCAGCCCAGGGGGGAGGTATGGCTACACCTTC. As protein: CASSPGGRYGYTF.

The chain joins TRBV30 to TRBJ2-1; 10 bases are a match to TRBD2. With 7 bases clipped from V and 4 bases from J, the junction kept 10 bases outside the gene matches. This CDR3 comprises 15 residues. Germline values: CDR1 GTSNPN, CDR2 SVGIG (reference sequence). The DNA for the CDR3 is TGTGCCTCCCCAACCGGGACTAGCGATTACAATGAGCAGTTCTTC. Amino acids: CASPTGTSDYNEQFF.

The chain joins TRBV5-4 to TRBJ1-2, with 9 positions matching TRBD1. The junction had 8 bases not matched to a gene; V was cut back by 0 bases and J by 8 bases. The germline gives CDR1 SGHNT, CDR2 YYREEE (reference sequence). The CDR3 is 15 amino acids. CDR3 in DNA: TGTGCCAGCAGCTTGGCGGGACAGGGCGGGGGCGGCTACACCTTC. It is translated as CASSLAGQGGGGYTF.

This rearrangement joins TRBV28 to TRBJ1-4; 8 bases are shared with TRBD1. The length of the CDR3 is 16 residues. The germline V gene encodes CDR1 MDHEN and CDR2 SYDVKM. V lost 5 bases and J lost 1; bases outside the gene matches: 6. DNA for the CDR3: TGTGCCAGCAGTCCCTCCGGACAGGGAACTAATGAAAAACTGTTTTTT. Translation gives CASSPSGQGTNEKLFF. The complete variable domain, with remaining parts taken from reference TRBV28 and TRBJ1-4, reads DVKVTQSSRYLVKRTGEKVFLECVQDMDHENMFWYRQDPGLGLRLIYFSYDVKMKEKGDIPEGYSVSREKKERFSLILESASTNQTSMYLCASSPSGQGTNEKLFFGSGTQLSVL.

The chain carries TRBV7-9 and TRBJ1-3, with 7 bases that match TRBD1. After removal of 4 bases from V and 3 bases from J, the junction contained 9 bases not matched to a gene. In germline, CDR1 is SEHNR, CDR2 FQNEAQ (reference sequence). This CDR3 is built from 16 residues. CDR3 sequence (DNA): TGTGCCAGCAGCTCCCAGAGACAGGGAGATGGAAACACCATATATTTT. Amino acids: CASSSQRQGDGNTIYF. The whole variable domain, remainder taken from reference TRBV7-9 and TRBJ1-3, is DTGVSQNPRHKITKRGQNVTFRCDPISEHNRLYWYRQTLGQGPEFLTYFQNEAQLEKSRLLSDRFSAERPKGSFSTLEIQRTEQGDSAMYLCASSSQRQGDGNTIYFGEGSWLTVV.

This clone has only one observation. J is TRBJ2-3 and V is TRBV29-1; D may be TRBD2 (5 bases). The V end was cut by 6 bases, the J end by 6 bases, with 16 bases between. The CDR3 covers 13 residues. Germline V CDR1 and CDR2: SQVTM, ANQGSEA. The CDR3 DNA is TGCAGCGTGGATTTGAGGGCTTCGGATACGCAGTATTTT. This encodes CSVDLRASDTQYF.

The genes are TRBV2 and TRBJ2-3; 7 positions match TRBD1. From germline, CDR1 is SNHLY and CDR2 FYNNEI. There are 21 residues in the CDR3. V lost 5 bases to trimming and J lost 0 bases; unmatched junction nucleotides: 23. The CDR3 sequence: CASSLQMTGFTRTQSTDTQYF. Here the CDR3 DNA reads TGTGCCAGCAGTCTCCAGATGACAGGGTTCACTAGGACACAGAGCACAGATACGCAGTATTTT.

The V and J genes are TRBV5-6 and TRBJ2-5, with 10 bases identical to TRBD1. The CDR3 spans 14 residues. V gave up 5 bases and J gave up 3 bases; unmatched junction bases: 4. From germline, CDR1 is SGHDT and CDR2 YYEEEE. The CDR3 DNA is TGTGCCAGCAGTAAGACAGGGGGCGAAGAGACCCAGTACTTC. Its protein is CASSKTGGEETQYF.

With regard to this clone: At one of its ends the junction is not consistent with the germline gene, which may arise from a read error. The chain's CDR3 is CASSPGTGRGNEKLFF. CDR3 DNA sequence: TGTGCTAGCAGCCCTGGGACAGGGAGGGGGAACGAAAAACTGTTTTTT. The rearrangement uses TRBV7-7 and TRBJ1-4; TRBD1 agrees at 9 bases. Germline CDR1 SSHAT, CDR2 FNYEAQ (reference sequence). The CDR3 has 16 amino acids.

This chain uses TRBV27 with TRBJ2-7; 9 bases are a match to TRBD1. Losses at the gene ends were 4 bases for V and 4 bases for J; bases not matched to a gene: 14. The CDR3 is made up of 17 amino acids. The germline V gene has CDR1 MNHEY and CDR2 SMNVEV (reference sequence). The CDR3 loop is CASSSAGRLDRGYEQYF. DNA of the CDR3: TGTGCCAGCAGTTCCGCGGGACGGTTGGACAGGGGTTACGAGCAGTACTTC.

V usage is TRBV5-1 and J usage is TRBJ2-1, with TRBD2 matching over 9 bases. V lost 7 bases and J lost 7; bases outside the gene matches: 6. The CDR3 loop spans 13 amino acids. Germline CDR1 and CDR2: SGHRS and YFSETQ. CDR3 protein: CASGPGLANEQFF. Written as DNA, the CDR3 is TGCGCCAGCGGTCCCGGACTAGCGAATGAGCAGTTCTTC. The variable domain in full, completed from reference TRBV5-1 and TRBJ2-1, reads KAGVTQTPRYLIKTRGQQVTLSCSPISGHRSVSWYQQTPGQGLQFLFEYFSETQRNKGNFPGRFSGRQFSNSRSEMNVSTLELGDSALYLCASGPGLANEQFFGPGTRLTVL.

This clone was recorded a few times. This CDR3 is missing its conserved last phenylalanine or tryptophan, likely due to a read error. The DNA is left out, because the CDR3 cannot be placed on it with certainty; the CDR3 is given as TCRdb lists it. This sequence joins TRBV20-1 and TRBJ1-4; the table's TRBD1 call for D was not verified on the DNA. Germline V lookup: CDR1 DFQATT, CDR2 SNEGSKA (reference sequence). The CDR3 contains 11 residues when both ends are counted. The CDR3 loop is CSARVGDRALT.

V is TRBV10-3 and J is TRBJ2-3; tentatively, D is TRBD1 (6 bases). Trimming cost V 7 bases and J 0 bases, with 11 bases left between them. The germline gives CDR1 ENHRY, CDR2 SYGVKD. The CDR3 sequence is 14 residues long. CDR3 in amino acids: CAINRGQSTDTQYF. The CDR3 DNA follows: TGTGCCATCAATCGCGGACAGAGCACAGATACGCAGTATTTT.

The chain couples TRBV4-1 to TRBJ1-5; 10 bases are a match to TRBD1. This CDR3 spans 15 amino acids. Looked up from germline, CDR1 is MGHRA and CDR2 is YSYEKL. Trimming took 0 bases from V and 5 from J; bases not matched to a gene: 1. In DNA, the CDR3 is TGCGCCAGCAGCCAAGAAGGACAGGGGGATCAGCCCCAGCATTTT. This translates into CASSQEGQGDQPQHF.

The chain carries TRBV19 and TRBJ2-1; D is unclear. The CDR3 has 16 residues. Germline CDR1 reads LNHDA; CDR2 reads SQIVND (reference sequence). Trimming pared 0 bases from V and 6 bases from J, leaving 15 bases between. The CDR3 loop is CASSIDAGNRINEQFF. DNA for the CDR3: TGTGCCAGTAGTATAGATGCAGGCAACCGCATCAATGAGCAGTTCTTC.

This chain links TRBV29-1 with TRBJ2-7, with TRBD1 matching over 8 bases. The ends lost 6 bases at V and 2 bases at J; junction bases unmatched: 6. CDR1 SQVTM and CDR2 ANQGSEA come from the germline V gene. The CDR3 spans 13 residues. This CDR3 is CSVGQGLTYEQYF. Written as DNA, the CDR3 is TGCAGCGTCGGACAGGGCCTTACCTACGAGCAGTACTTC.

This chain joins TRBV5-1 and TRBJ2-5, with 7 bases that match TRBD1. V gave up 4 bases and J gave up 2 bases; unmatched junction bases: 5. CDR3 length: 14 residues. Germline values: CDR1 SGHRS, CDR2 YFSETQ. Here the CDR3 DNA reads TGCGCCAGCAGCCCAGGACAGGCACAAGAGACCCAGTACTTC. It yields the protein CASSPGQAQETQYF.

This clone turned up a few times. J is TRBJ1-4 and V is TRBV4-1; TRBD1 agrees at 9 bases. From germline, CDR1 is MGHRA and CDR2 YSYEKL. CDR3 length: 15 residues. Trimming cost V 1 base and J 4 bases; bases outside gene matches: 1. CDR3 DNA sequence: TGCGCCAGCAGCCAAGGGGACAGGGATAATGAAAAACTGTTTTTT. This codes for CASSQGDRDNEKLFF.

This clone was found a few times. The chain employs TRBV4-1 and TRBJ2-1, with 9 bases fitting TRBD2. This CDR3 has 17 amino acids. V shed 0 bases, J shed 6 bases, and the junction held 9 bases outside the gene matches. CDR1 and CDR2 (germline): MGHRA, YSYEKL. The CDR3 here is CASSQELAGEGSNEQFF. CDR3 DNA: TGCGCCAGCAGCCAAGAATTAGCGGGAGAGGGATCCAATGAGCAGTTCTTC.

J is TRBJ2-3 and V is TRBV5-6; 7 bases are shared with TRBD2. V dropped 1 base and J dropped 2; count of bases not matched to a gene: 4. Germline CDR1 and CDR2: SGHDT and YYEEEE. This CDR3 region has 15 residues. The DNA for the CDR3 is TGTGCCAGCAGCTTGCGCGGGGGACCCACAGATACGCAGTATTTT. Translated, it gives CASSLRGGPTDTQYF.

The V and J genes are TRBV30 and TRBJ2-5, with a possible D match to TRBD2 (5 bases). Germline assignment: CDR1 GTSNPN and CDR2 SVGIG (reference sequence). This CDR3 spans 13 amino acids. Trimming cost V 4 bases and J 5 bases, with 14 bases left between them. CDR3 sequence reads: CAWTEGLRETQYF. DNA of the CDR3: TGTGCCTGGACCGAGGGCCTCAGGGAGACCCAGTACTTC.

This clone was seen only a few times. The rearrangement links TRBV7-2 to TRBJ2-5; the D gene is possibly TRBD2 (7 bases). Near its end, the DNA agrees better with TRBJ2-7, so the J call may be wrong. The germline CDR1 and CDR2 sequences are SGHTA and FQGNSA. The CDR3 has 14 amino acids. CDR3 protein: CASSLSGGGHEQYF. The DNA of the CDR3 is TGTGCCAGCAGCTTAAGTGGGGGGGGCCACGAGCAGTACTTC.

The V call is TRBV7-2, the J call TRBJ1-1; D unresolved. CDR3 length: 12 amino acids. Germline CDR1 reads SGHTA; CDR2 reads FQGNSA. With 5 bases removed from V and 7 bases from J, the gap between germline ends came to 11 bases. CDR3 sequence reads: CASSGTAVEAFF. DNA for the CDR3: TGTGCCAGCAGCGGCACGGCGGTTGAAGCTTTCTTT. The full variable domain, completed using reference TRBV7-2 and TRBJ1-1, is GAGVSQSPSNKVTEKGKDVELRCDPISGHTALYWYRQSLGQGLEFLIYFQGNSAPDKSGLPSDRFSAERTGGSVSTLTIQRTQQEDSAVYLCASSGTAVEAFFGQGTRLTVV.

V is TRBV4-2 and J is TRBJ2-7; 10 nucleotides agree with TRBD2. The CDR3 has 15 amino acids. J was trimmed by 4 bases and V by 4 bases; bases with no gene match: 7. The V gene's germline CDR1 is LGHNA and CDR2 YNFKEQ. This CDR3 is CASSLLLAGEYEQYF. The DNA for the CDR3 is TGTGCCAGCAGCCTTCTTCTAGCGGGAGAATACGAGCAGTACTTC.